The 24 T cell receptor beta chains presented below share a single source sample, sequenced in a study of T cells in localized non-small cell lung cancer. Assay: immunoSEQ multiplex PCR; the TCRdb copy retains only in-frame clones and omits some. The sample includes over a thousand clones, roughly a third of them seen just once. Sequenced here: normal lung tissue next to the tumor, sampled before any cancer treatment. The origin of the receptors is a female donor over 55 with stage I lung adenocarcinoma.

This clone is labeled as medium-sized. The CDR3 spells CASSQQGSGTEAFF. CDR3 in DNA: TGTGCCAGCAGTCAACAGGGTAGCGGGACTGAAGCTTTCTTT. This sequence joins TRBV11-3 and TRBJ1-1; D might be TRBD1 (6 bases). The CDR3 sequence is 14 residues long. Between the trimmed V and J ends, which lost 6 bases and 5 bases, there was a span of 16 bases. In germline, CDR1 is SGHNT, CDR2 YENEEA. Full variable domain (remainder filled in from reference TRBV11-3 and TRBJ1-1): EAGVVQSPRYKIIEKKQPVAFWCNPISGHNTLYWYLQNLGQGPELLIRYENEEAVDDSQLPKDRFSAERLKGVDSTLKIQPAELGDSAVYLCASSQQGSGTEAFFGQGTRLTVV.

J is TRBJ2-4 and V is TRBV19; D is uncertain. The V gene lost 4 bases and the J gene lost 1 base, with 29 bases spanning the gap. Germline CDR1 reads LNHDA; CDR2 reads SQIVND (reference sequence). This CDR3 has 21 residues. The chain's CDR3 is CASSNPWVAGDLSSAKNIQYF. CDR3 DNA: TGTGCCAGTAGTAACCCCTGGGTGGCAGGCGACTTGAGTTCGGCCAAAAACATTCAGTACTTC.

The chain links TRBV11-3 to TRBJ2-7, with a weak D call TRBD1 (6 bases). The CDR3 is 14 residues long. Germline V CDR1 and CDR2: SGHNT, YENEEA. The V and J ends lost 5 bases and 4 bases respectively, with 15 bases between them. CDR3 coding DNA: TGTGCCAGCAGCATAACCGGGACAATATACGAGCAGTACTTC. Protein sequence: CASSITGTIYEQYF.

This clone showed up just a few times. CDR3 DNA: TGTGCCAGTTCTTTTGGCTGGGATACGCAGTATTTT. Its protein is CASSFGWDTQYF. The V and J genes are TRBV19 and TRBJ2-3; D call uncertain. The germline V and J ends were trimmed by 8 bases and 6 bases, with 12 bases remaining between them. The CDR3 length is 12 residues. CDR1 is LNHDA, CDR2 SQIVND, per germline (reference sequence).

V gene TRBV11-3 combines with J gene TRBJ1-1; TRBD1 is a possible D gene (6 bases). This CDR3 contains 15 residues. V dropped 5 bases and J dropped 1 base, with 14 bases sitting between them. The germline gives CDR1 SGHNT, CDR2 YENEEA. The CDR3 region is CASSPRGVTNTEAFF. DNA for the CDR3: TGTGCCAGCAGCCCTAGGGGGGTCACGAACACTGAAGCTTTCTTT.

This chain uses TRBV29-1 with TRBJ1-2; D perhaps matches TRBD1 (5 bases). Germline assignment: CDR1 SQVTM and CDR2 ANQGSEA. V gave up 4 bases and J gave up 3 bases, with 18 bases separating them. The CDR3 has 15 amino acids. The CDR3 nucleotides read TGCAGCGTTGGTGGGGCGGCCCTGGAGGACTATGGCTACACCTTC. Translated, it gives CSVGGAALEDYGYTF.

This clone appeared a few times. This chain joins TRBV6-8 and TRBJ2-7; 10 bases fit TRBD1. Germline CDR1 reads MNHGY; CDR2 reads SAAAGT. There are 16 residues in the CDR3. With V trimmed by 7 bases and J by 4 bases, 13 bases remained unmatched. CDR3 sequence: CASTRESGQGYYEQYF. The CDR3 DNA follows: TGTGCCAGCACTCGAGAGTCGGGACAGGGGTATTACGAGCAGTACTTC.

The V call is TRBV28, the J call TRBJ2-1; perhaps TRBD2 as D (5 bases). Germline CDR1 is MDHEN and CDR2 is SYDVKM. There are 14 residues in the CDR3. Trimming stripped 11 bases from V and 1 base from J, with 15 bases between. The CDR3 reads CAAVGVLSYNEQFF. The DNA of the CDR3 is TGTGCCGCAGTCGGGGTGTTATCCTACAATGAGCAGTTCTTC. Filled out from reference TRBV28 and TRBJ2-1, the complete variable domain reads DVKVTQSSRYLVKRTGEKVFLECVQDMDHENMFWYRQDPGLGLRLIYFSYDVKMKEKGDIPEGYSVSREKKERFSLILESASTNQTSMYLCAAVGVLSYNEQFFGPGTRLTVL.

There are a few counts of this clone. V and J are TRBV11-3 and TRBJ2-1; 12 bases align to TRBD2. The CDR3 totals 15 residues. Germline V gives CDR1 SGHNT, CDR2 YENEEA. J was trimmed by 4 bases and V by 6 bases; bases with no gene match: 4. The CDR3: CASSFLAGGYNEQFF. The DNA for the CDR3 is TGTGCCAGCAGTTTCCTAGCGGGGGGGTACAATGAGCAGTTCTTC.

The CDR3 nucleotides read TGTGCCAGTAGTATAGACCTGTCGACAGGGGTTGGGTATGGCTACACCTTC. This codes for CASSIDLSTGVGYGYTF. The rearrangement links TRBV19 to TRBJ1-2; TRBD1 matches at 8 bases. Germline V gene data show CDR1 as LNHDA and CDR2 as SQIVND (reference sequence). The junction had 11 bases not matched to a gene; V was cut back by 0 bases and J by 5 bases. The CDR3 totals 17 residues.

This clone was detected only a few times. The chain uses TRBV11-3 and TRBJ1-5, with TRBD1 matching over 9 bases. V shed 5 bases, J shed 9 bases, and the junction held 8 bases outside the gene matches. CDR1 is SGHNT, CDR2 YENEEA, per germline. The CDR3 is 14 residues long. CDR3 DNA: TGTGCCAGCAGCCGCGGACAGGGGTGGAGGCCCCAGCATTTT. Translation: CASSRGQGWRPQHF. The whole variable domain, remainder taken from reference TRBV11-3 and TRBJ1-5, is EAGVVQSPRYKIIEKKQPVAFWCNPISGHNTLYWYLQNLGQGPELLIRYENEEAVDDSQLPKDRFSAERLKGVDSTLKIQPAELGDSAVYLCASSRGQGWRPQHFGDGTRLSIL.

This clone has just a few counts. V and J are TRBV11-3 and TRBJ2-5; 8 positions match TRBD2. Germline-derived CDR1 and CDR2 are SGHNT and YENEEA. The CDR3 consists of 14 residues. Trimming took 5 bases from V and 4 from J; bases not matched to a gene: 6. The DNA of the CDR3 is TGTGCCAGCAGCCAAGGGACTAGGGGAGAGACCCAGTACTTC. Protein product: CASSQGTRGETQYF.

This chain joins TRBV18 and TRBJ2-3; the match to TRBD2 covers 8 bases. Looked up from germline, CDR1 is KGHSH and CDR2 is LQKENI. The CDR3 extends over 14 amino acids. V lost 3 bases, J lost 4 bases, and 3 bases stayed unmatched. CDR3 nucleotide sequence: TGTGCCAGCTCACCCAGCGGGGGCCCAGATACGCAGTATTTT. Translating gives CASSPSGGPDTQYF. Full variable domain (remainder filled in from reference TRBV18 and TRBJ2-3): NAGVMQNPRHLVRRRGQEARLRCSPMKGHSHVYWYRQLPEEGLKFMVYLQKENIIDESGMPKERFSAEFPKEGPSILRIQQVVRGDSAAYFCASSPSGGPDTQYFGPGTRLTVL.

This clone is deemed medium-sized. J is TRBJ1-5 and V is TRBV6-8; D might be TRBD1 (5 bases). The CDR3 totals 13 residues. In germline, CDR1 is MNHGY, CDR2 SAAAGT. Trimming shortened V by 5 bases and J by 6 bases, and 11 bases separated the two germline ends. CDR3 DNA: TGTGCCAGCAGTGGTGGACACGTTCAGCCCCAGCATTTT. This sequence encodes CASSGGHVQPQHF.

The gene calls are TRBV19 and TRBJ1-1; D is perhaps TRBD1 (5 bases). CDR1 and CDR2 (germline): LNHDA, SQIVND (reference sequence). The CDR3 loop spans 13 amino acids. With 4 bases removed from V and 7 bases from J, the gap between germline ends came to 13 bases. CDR3 loop: CASSRGRNFEAFF. CDR3 sequence (DNA): TGTGCCAGTAGTAGGGGACGGAATTTTGAAGCTTTCTTT.

The rearrangement uses TRBV11-3 and TRBJ1-2; D unresolved. The V end was cut by 5 bases, the J end by 2 bases, with 15 bases between. The CDR3 is made up of 15 amino acids. CDR1 is SGHNT and CDR2 is YENEEA in the germline V gene. In DNA, the CDR3 is TGTGCCAGCAGCCCCGGCGGAGGGCCCAACTATGGCTACACCTTC. It encodes CASSPGGGPNYGYTF. Full variable domain (outside the CDR3, taken from reference TRBV11-3 and TRBJ1-2): EAGVVQSPRYKIIEKKQPVAFWCNPISGHNTLYWYLQNLGQGPELLIRYENEEAVDDSQLPKDRFSAERLKGVDSTLKIQPAELGDSAVYLCASSPGGGPNYGYTFGSGTRLTVV.

The genes are TRBV28 and TRBJ1-4, with D maybe TRBD1 (6 bases). The CDR3 contains 15 residues. CDR1 and CDR2 (germline): MDHEN, SYDVKM. With 6 bases removed from V and 2 bases from J, the gap between germline ends came to 13 bases. The CDR3 here is CASSITGSTNEKLFF. The CDR3 DNA follows: TGTGCCAGCAGCATTACAGGGTCGACTAATGAAAAACTGTTTTTT.

This chain uses TRBV11-3 with TRBJ2-2; D gene uncertain. The germline gives CDR1 SGHNT, CDR2 YENEEA. The CDR3 loop spans 14 amino acids. V lost 3 bases and J 8 bases, leaving 13 bases between the germline ends. The CDR3 coding sequence is TGTGCCAGCAGCTTGGTAGGAGCAAAAGGGGAGCTGTTTTTT. Protein: CASSLVGAKGELFF.

The rearrangement uses TRBV14 and TRBJ1-2; TRBD1 might be the D (6 bases). Trimming took 0 bases from V and 8 from J, leaving 19 bases between them. The CDR3 runs to 16 residues. Germline V gene lookup returns CDR1 SGHDN and CDR2 FVKESK. The CDR3 protein is CASSQDRRATGGGYTF. The CDR3 nucleotides read TGTGCCAGCAGCCAAGATAGGAGGGCCACTGGGGGCGGCTACACCTTC. Full variable domain (outside the CDR3, taken from reference TRBV14 and TRBJ1-2): EAGVTQFPSHSVIEKGQTVTLRCDPISGHDNLYWYRRVMGKEIKFLLHFVKESKQDESGMPNNRFLAERTGGTYSTLKVQPAELEDSGVYFCASSQDRRATGGGYTFGSGTRLTVV.

The chain employs TRBV14 and TRBJ2-1; D is perhaps TRBD2 (5 bases). V was trimmed by 1 base and J by 4 bases, leaving 11 bases between them. The length of the CDR3 is 15 residues. The germline gives CDR1 SGHDN, CDR2 FVKESK. For the CDR3, the DNA is TGTGCCAGCAGCCAAGGGGTGAGGGCTTACAATGAGCAGTTCTTC. It codes for CASSQGVRAYNEQFF.

V is TRBV18 and J is TRBJ1-2; 8 bases align to TRBD1. With 3 bases clipped from V and 4 bases from J, the junction kept 1 base outside the gene matches. The V gene's germline CDR1 is KGHSH and CDR2 LQKENI. The CDR3 totals 13 residues. The CDR3 sequence: CASSPDRGYGYTF. CDR3 in DNA: TGTGCCAGCTCACCCGACAGGGGCTATGGCTACACCTTC. The variable domain in full, with the rest retrieved from reference TRBV18 and TRBJ1-2, is NAGVMQNPRHLVRRRGQEARLRCSPMKGHSHVYWYRQLPEEGLKFMVYLQKENIIDESGMPKERFSAEFPKEGPSILRIQQVVRGDSAAYFCASSPDRGYGYTFGSGTRLTVV.

The chain joins TRBV6-8 to TRBJ1-3; no reliable D call. Germline CDR1 is MNHGY and CDR2 is SAAAGT. V was pared by 10 bases and J by 4 bases, with 17 bases between. The CDR3 runs to 14 residues. The CDR3 region is CATETTNGGNTIYF. In nucleotides, the CDR3 is TGTGCCACCGAGACAACTAATGGGGGAAACACCATATATTTT.

This clone rates as medium-sized. The genes are TRBV7-1 and TRBJ1-1, with D unclear. TRBV7-1 falls under the ORF class, with uncertain function. Trimming took 4 bases from V and 5 from J, leaving 11 bases between them. The CDR3 covers 13 residues. The CDR3: CASSLELRTEAFF. For the CDR3, the DNA is TGTGCCAGCAGCTTAGAGTTGAGGACTGAAGCTTTCTTT.

The CDR3 DNA reads TGTGCCAGCAGCGTAGTAGGGACAGGGGAAGCTTTCTTT. Translated: CASSVVGTGEAFF. V gene TRBV9 combines with J gene TRBJ1-1; 9 positions agree with TRBD1. J lost 8 bases, V lost 0 bases, and 2 bases had no gene match. Germline V gene sequence: CDR1 SGDLS, CDR2 YYNGEE. The CDR3 contains 13 residues.